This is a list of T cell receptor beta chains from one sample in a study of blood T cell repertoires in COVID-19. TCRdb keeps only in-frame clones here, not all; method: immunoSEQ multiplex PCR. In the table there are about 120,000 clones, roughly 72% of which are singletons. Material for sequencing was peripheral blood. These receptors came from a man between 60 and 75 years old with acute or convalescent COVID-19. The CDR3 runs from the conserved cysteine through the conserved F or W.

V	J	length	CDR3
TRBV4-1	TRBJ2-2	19	CASSQGAYGGASGTGELFF
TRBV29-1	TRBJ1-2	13	CSAIDSLSYGYTF
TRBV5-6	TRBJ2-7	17	CASSLARTGRYSYEQYF
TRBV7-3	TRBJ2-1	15	CASSLVAGFYNEQFF
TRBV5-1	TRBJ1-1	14	CASSLSTGGWEAFF
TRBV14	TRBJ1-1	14	CASSRQGLGTEAFF
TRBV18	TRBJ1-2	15	CASSQSHQGDYGYTF
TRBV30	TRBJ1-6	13	CAWSVQDNSPLHF
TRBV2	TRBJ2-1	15	CASSGGQGAVNEQFF
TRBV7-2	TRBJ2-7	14	CASSLSTGSYEQYF
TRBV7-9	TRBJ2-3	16	CASSAGTSGAPGAQYF
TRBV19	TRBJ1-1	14	CASRYDRGRTEAFF
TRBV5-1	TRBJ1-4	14	CASSLGEGGEKLFF
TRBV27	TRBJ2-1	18	CASSLTSGGASARNEQFF
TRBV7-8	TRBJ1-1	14	CASSLKSVNTEAFF
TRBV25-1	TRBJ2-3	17	CASTLGGASGSTDTQYF
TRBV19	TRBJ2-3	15	CASSSPRGGSDTQYF
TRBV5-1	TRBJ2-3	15	CASRIIGTSGDTQYF
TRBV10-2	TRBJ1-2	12	CASSPSGYGYTF
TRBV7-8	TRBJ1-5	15	CASMKTRNSNQPQHF
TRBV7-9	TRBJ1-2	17	CASSTLLTGPMGYGYTF
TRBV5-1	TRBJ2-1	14	CASSRPSSYNEQFF
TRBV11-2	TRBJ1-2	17	CASSSRTGLQTNYGYTF
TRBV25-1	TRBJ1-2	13	CASRGAVPYGYTF
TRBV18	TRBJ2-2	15	CASSPLRDEVGELFF
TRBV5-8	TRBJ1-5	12	CASSENNQPQHF
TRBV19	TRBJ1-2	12	CASSGVSYGYTF